The 19 T cell receptor beta chains given below trace back to one sample, sequenced in a study of blood T cell repertoires in COVID-19. Data came from immunoSEQ multiplex PCR; TCRdb stores just in-frame clones and leaves some out. The sample yields about 210,000 clones, 80% to 90% seen once. The sample comprised peripheral blood. Every receptor here comes from a woman aged 45-65 years with active or convalescent COVID-19.

This clone was observed a single time. The chain links TRBV18 to TRBJ1-5, with 10 nucleotides matching TRBD1. The V and J ends lost 1 base and 6 bases, in that order; junction bases with no gene match: 3. The CDR3 spans 15 residues. The germline V gene has CDR1 KGHSH and CDR2 LQKENI. The CDR3 DNA follows: TGTGCCAGCTCACCACAGGGACAGGGGATTCAGCCCCAGCATTTT. Encoded protein: CASSPQGQGIQPQHF.

The chain carries TRBV3-1 (or the pseudogene TRBV3-2) and TRBJ1-5; D not certain. The CDR3 contains 14 residues. Germline V gives CDR1 LGHDT, CDR2 YNNKEL (reference sequence). V was clipped by 4 bases and J by 2 bases, with 9 bases between them. The CDR3 loop is CASSLGFGNQPQHF. DNA for the CDR3: TGTGCCAGCAGCCTCGGGTTCGGCAATCAGCCCCAGCATTTT.

This clone was detected only once. The chain joins TRBV15 to TRBJ2-7; D is possibly TRBD2 (6 bases). V lost 1 base and J lost 0, with 10 bases in between. Per germline, CDR1 LNHNV and CDR2 YYDKDF (reference sequence). The CDR3 runs 15 residues. CDR3 protein: CATSRGTGSSYEQYV. CDR3 bases: TGTGCCACCAGCAGAGGGACCGGGAGCTCCTACGAGCAGTACGTC.

V gene TRBV9 combines with J gene TRBJ2-1; 9 bases match TRBD2. Per the germline V gene, CDR1 is SGDLS and CDR2 is YYNGEE. After removal of 4 bases from V and 8 bases from J, the junction contained 4 bases not matched to a gene. The CDR3 runs 13 residues. The CDR3 coding sequence is TGTGCCAGCAGCTCTAGCGGGATCGATGAGCAGTTCTTC. It translates to CASSSSGIDEQFF.

This clone was recorded once. The genes are TRBV28 and TRBJ1-4, with 7 bases lining up with TRBD1. Germline-derived CDR1 and CDR2 are MDHEN and SYDVKM. This CDR3 spans 15 amino acids. J gave up 8 bases and V 6 bases, and 12 bases lay outside the gene matches. The CDR3, as DNA: TGTGCCAGCAGCCGACCCCAGGGGGTGTACGAAAAACTGTTTTTT. Its translation: CASSRPQGVYEKLFF.

This chain connects TRBV14 to TRBJ1-6; D is unclear. Germline CDR1 reads SGHDN; CDR2 reads FVKESK. The CDR3 runs to 13 residues. Deletions cut 6 bases from V and 9 bases from J, with 12 bases between. CDR3 nucleotide sequence: TGTGCCAGCAGGGCCACCCGGGGTTCACCCCTCCACTTT. Amino acids: CASRATRGSPLHF.

J is TRBJ2-7 and V is TRBV6-6; TRBD2 matches 7 bases. Germline V gene data show CDR1 as MNHNY and CDR2 as SVGAGI (reference sequence). V dropped 2 bases and J dropped 6; count of bases not matched to a gene: 7. This CDR3 spans 14 amino acids. The CDR3 reads CASSYTEGGAEQYF. In DNA form, the CDR3 reads TGTGCCAGCAGTTACACGGAGGGAGGGGCCGAGCAGTACTTC.

DNA of the CDR3: TGTGCCAGTGACAGGGGCGATGAAGCTTTCTTT. Translating it yields CASDRGDEAFF. This chain uses TRBV19 with TRBJ1-1; TRBD1 matches 8 bases. The junction had 3 bases not matched to a gene; V was cut back by 8 bases and J by 7 bases. The length of the CDR3 is 11 residues. From germline, CDR1 is LNHDA and CDR2 SQIVND (reference sequence).

The chain uses TRBV28 and TRBJ1-2; the match to TRBD1 covers 7 bases. The CDR3 loop spans 13 amino acids. The germline CDR1 and CDR2 sequences are MDHEN and SYDVKM. The V gene end was trimmed by 5 bases and the J gene end by 2 bases; junction bases not matched to a gene: 2. The CDR3 here is CASSEDRNYGYTF. CDR3 bases: TGTGCCAGCAGTGAGGACAGGAACTATGGCTACACCTTC.

The chain links TRBV6-6 to TRBJ1-1; the D is unclear. This CDR3 contains 11 residues. Germline V lookup: CDR1 MNHNY, CDR2 SVGAGI (reference sequence). Trimming stripped 6 bases from V and 8 bases from J, with 10 bases between. CDR3 sequence reads: CASRRELEAFF. The CDR3 coding sequence is TGTGCCAGCAGGAGGGAATTAGAAGCTTTCTTT.

The CDR3: CASSSMGGSETQYF. CDR3 bases: TGCGCCAGCAGCTCTATGGGGGGGTCTGAGACCCAGTACTTC. The genes are TRBV5-1 and TRBJ2-5, with TRBD2 matching over 7 bases. The V segment lost 3 bases and the J segment 5 bases; nucleotides outside the gene matches: 7. The CDR3 contains 14 residues. Germline assignment: CDR1 SGHRS and CDR2 YFSETQ.

The chain uses TRBV19 and TRBJ2-1; D is perhaps TRBD1 (6 bases). This CDR3 spans 15 amino acids. Trimming removed 3 bases at V and 3 bases at J, with 12 bases between. Germline CDR1 reads LNHDA; CDR2 reads SQIVND (reference sequence). CDR3 residues: CASSINRANYNEQFF. The CDR3, as DNA: TGTGCCAGTAGTATTAACAGGGCGAACTACAATGAGCAGTTCTTC. The variable domain in full, with the rest retrieved from reference TRBV19 and TRBJ2-1, is DGGITQSPKYLFRKEGQNVTLSCEQNLNHDAMYWYRQDPGQGLRLIYYSQIVNDFQKGDIAEGYSVSREKKESFPLTVTSAQKNPTAFYLCASSINRANYNEQFFGPGTRLTVL.

This chain joins TRBV14 and TRBJ2-5; the D gene is possibly TRBD2 (5 bases). The CDR3 consists of 14 residues. V lost 4 bases and J 5 bases, leaving 14 bases between the germline ends. CDR1 is SGHDN, CDR2 FVKESK, per germline. The CDR3 sequence: CASSRLEGEETQYF. Here the CDR3 DNA reads TGTGCCAGCAGCCGGCTTGAGGGCGAGGAGACCCAGTACTTC.

The chain couples TRBV5-4 to TRBJ1-1; D uncertain. Germline lookup yields CDR1 SGHNT and CDR2 YYREEE (reference sequence). This CDR3 contains 13 residues. Deletions cut 2 bases from V and 11 bases from J, with 16 bases between. CDR3 sequence: CASSLSISSGAFF. The CDR3 nucleotides are TGTGCCAGCAGCTTATCTATTTCGTCGGGTGCTTTCTTT.

This chain connects TRBV7-9 to TRBJ2-5, with 8 nucleotides matching TRBD1. Trimming took 3 bases from V and 1 from J; bases not matched to a gene: 7. The CDR3 covers 16 residues. From germline, CDR1 is SEHNR and CDR2 FQNEAQ (reference sequence). CDR3 residues: CASSFGQGGVQETQYF. CDR3 DNA sequence: TGTGCCAGCAGCTTTGGACAGGGAGGTGTCCAAGAGACCCAGTACTTC. Together with reference TRBV7-9 and TRBJ2-5, the CDR3 gives the full variable domain: DTGVSQNPRHKITKRGQNVTFRCDPISEHNRLYWYRQTLGQGPEFLTYFQNEAQLEKSRLLSDRFSAERPKGSFSTLEIQRTEQGDSAMYLCASSFGQGGVQETQYFGPGTRLLVL.

The V call is TRBV29-1, the J call TRBJ1-1; D is undetermined. V was pared by 8 bases and J by 7 bases, with 11 bases between. The CDR3 is 10 amino acids. Germline V lookup: CDR1 SQVTM, CDR2 ANQGSEA. DNA of the CDR3: TGCAGCCCCGGAGGAGATGAAGCTTTCTTT. This encodes CSPGGDEAFF. Drawing the rest from reference TRBV29-1 and TRBJ1-1, the complete variable domain is SAVISQKPSRDICQRGTSLTIQCQVDSQVTMMFWYRQQPGQSLTLIATANQGSEATYESGFVIDKFPISRPNLTFSTLTVSNMSPEDSSIYLCSPGGDEAFFGQGTRLTVV.

V gene TRBV15 combines with J gene TRBJ1-2; the match to TRBD1 covers 7 bases. The V gene end was trimmed by 8 bases and the J gene end by 2 bases; junction bases not matched to a gene: 8. There are 14 residues in the CDR3. From germline, CDR1 is LNHNV and CDR2 YYDKDF (reference sequence). The CDR3 DNA follows: TGTGCCACCCTACAGGGGCGTGGGAACTATGGCTACACCTTC. It is translated as CATLQGRGNYGYTF.

The chain carries TRBV29-1 and TRBJ2-3; 9 bases agree with TRBD2. The CDR3 loop spans 14 amino acids. Trimming at V came to 6 bases and at J to 3 bases, leaving 7 bases not matched to a gene. Germline V gives CDR1 SQVTM, CDR2 ANQGSEA. For the CDR3, the DNA is TGCAGCGTGATTAAGCGGGGGGCGACAGATACGCAGTATTTT. Translated, it gives CSVIKRGATDTQYF.

This chain uses TRBV4-1 with TRBJ1-6; 9 nucleotides agree with TRBD1. Per germline, CDR1 MGHRA and CDR2 YSYEKL. This CDR3 has 14 amino acids. V was pared by 2 bases and J by 14 bases, with 7 bases of the junction left unmatched. The CDR3 sequence is CASSQPGQGSTLHF. CDR3 bases: TGCGCCAGCAGCCAACCGGGACAGGGTTCGACCCTCCACTTT.